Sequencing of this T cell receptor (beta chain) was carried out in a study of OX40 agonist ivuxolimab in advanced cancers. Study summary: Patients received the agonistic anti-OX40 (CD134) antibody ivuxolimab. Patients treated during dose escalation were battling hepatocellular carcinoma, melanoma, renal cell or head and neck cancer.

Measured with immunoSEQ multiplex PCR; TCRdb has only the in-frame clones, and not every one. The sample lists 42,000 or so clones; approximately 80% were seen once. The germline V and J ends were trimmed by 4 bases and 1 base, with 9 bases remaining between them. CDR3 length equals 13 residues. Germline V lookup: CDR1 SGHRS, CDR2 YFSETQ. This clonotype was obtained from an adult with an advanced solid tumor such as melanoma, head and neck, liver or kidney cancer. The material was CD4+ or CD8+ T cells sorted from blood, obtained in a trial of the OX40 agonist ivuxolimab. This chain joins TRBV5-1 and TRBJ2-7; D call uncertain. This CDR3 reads CASSPGPSYEQYF. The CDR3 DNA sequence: TGCGCCAGCAGCCCCGGGCCTTCCTACGAGCAGTACTTC.